A selection of T cell receptor beta chains follows, all from one sample in a study of CD8 T cells in Susac syndrome. Using its own MiXCR run on the immunoSEQ multiplex PCR reads, TCRdb lists one record per CDR3 protein. Among a few hundred thousand distinct CDR3 sequences listed, about 88% were seen once. Specimen: CD8+ T cells from PBMCs. The receptors derive from a human donor with multiple sclerosis. Both conserved end residues are part of each CDR3. A D gene is named only where the DNA matches it firmly. Clone size, where shown, is once, few, many, or a class for clones that have expanded.

cdr3_aa: CASSQDEVTGGETQYF
cdr3_nt: TGTGCCAGCAGCCAAGATGAGGTCACAGGGGGTGAGACCCAGTACTTC
d_call: TRBD1
clone_size: NA
v_call: TRBV3-1
j_call: TRBJ2-5

cdr3_aa: CASSRNGVQYF
cdr3_nt: TGTGCCAGCAGCCGGAACGGGGTCCAGTACTTC
d_call: NA
clone_size: NA
v_call: TRBV5-5
j_call: TRBJ2-5

cdr3_aa: CASSGRTGGSEAFF
cdr3_nt: TGTGCCAGCAGCGGACGGACAGGGGGCTCTGAAGCTTTCTTT
d_call: TRBD1
clone_size: NA
v_call: TRBV9
j_call: TRBJ1-1

cdr3_aa: CSVDTRTAYEQYF
cdr3_nt: TGCAGCGTTGATACCAGAACTGCCTACGAGCAGTACTTC
d_call: NA
clone_size: NA
v_call: TRBV29-1
j_call: TRBJ2-7

cdr3_aa: CATSDSGGPNEQFF
cdr3_nt: TGTGCCACCAGTGATAGCGGGGGACCCAATGAGCAGTTCTTC
d_call: TRBD2
clone_size: NA
v_call: TRBV24-1
j_call: TRBJ2-1

cdr3_aa: CASNSDTRRTQYF
cdr3_nt: TGCGCCAGCAACTCAGACACTAGGCGGACCCAGTACTTC
d_call: NA
clone_size: once
v_call: TRBV5-1
j_call: TRBJ2-5

cdr3_aa: CSARDGAGDHNEQFF
cdr3_nt: TGCAGTGCTAGAGATGGGGCGGGAGATCACAATGAGCAGTTCTTC
d_call: TRBD2
clone_size: NA
v_call: TRBV20-1
j_call: TRBJ2-1

cdr3_aa: CASTSRTVFVSNQPQHF
cdr3_nt: TGTGCCAGCACCTCAAGGACAGTCTTCGTTAGCAATCAGCCCCAGCATTTT
d_call: NA
clone_size: NA
v_call: TRBV28
j_call: TRBJ1-5

cdr3_aa: CASSVTDLTGELFF
cdr3_nt: TGTGCCAGCAGCGTAACAGATCTCACCGGGGAGCTGTTTTTT
d_call: NA
clone_size: NA
v_call: TRBV9
j_call: TRBJ2-2

cdr3_aa: CASRARQSWTGGEETQYF
cdr3_nt: TGTGCCAGCAGGGCTAGGCAGTCGTGGACAGGGGGCGAAGAGACCCAGTACTTC
d_call: TRBD1
clone_size: NA
v_call: TRBV6-1
j_call: TRBJ2-5

cdr3_aa: CSGSDPLLRDTIYF
cdr3_nt: TGCAGTGGATCAGATCCCCTACTCAGAGACACCATATATTTT
d_call: NA
clone_size: NA
v_call: TRBV20-1
j_call: TRBJ1-3

cdr3_aa: CAWTGTLANYGYTF
cdr3_nt: TGTGCCTGGACAGGGACACTTGCTAACTATGGCTACACCTTC
d_call: NA
clone_size: NA
v_call: TRBV30
j_call: TRBJ1-2

cdr3_aa: CSARGLGGNTGELFF
cdr3_nt: TGCAGTGCTAGGGGACTCGGGGGGAACACCGGGGAGCTGTTTTTT
d_call: NA
clone_size: NA
v_call: TRBV20-1
j_call: TRBJ2-2

cdr3_aa: CSARGFRNTEAFF
cdr3_nt: TGCAGTGCCCGGGGATTCAGGAACACTGAAGCTTTCTTT
d_call: NA
clone_size: once
v_call: TRBV20-1
j_call: TRBJ1-1

cdr3_aa: CASSEGSGGLSTDTQYF
cdr3_nt: TGTGCCAGCAGTGAAGGAAGCGGGGGCCTTAGCACAGATACGCAGTATTTT
d_call: TRBD2
clone_size: NA
v_call: TRBV2
j_call: TRBJ2-3

cdr3_aa: CATELSSGSSYNEQFF
cdr3_nt: TGTGCCACTGAGTTAAGTAGCGGGAGCTCCTACAATGAGCAGTTCTTC
d_call: TRBD2
clone_size: NA
v_call: TRBV6-1
j_call: TRBJ2-1

cdr3_aa: CSASKIPSTDTQYF
cdr3_nt: TGCAGTGCTAGCAAGATACCCAGCACAGATACGCAGTATTTT
d_call: NA
clone_size: NA
v_call: TRBV20-1
j_call: TRBJ2-3

cdr3_aa: CASIRLAGGSQSTDTQYF
cdr3_nt: TGTGCCAGCATCCGACTAGCGGGGGGTTCCCAAAGCACAGATACGCAGTATTTT
d_call: TRBD2
clone_size: NA
v_call: TRBV12-3/TRBV12-4
j_call: TRBJ2-3

cdr3_aa: CASSGGGLTDTQYF
cdr3_nt: TGTGCCAGCAGCGGGGGTGGCCTCACAGATACGCAGTATTTT
d_call: NA
clone_size: once
v_call: TRBV2
j_call: TRBJ2-3

cdr3_aa: CASSQDIHGELFF
cdr3_nt: TGCGCCAGCAGCCAAGATATTCACGGGGAGCTGTTTTTT
d_call: NA
clone_size: once
v_call: TRBV4-3
j_call: TRBJ2-2

cdr3_aa: CASRPGQGSKNIQYF
cdr3_nt: TGTGCCAGCAGGCCGGGACAGGGGTCCAAAAACATTCAGTACTTC
d_call: TRBD1
clone_size: NA
v_call: TRBV6-5
j_call: TRBJ2-4

cdr3_aa: CAWSVIQMNTEAFF
cdr3_nt: TGTGCCTGGAGTGTAATTCAGATGAACACTGAAGCTTTCTTT
d_call: NA
clone_size: NA
v_call: TRBV30
j_call: TRBJ1-1

cdr3_aa: CASSLTGSHYEQYF
cdr3_nt: TGTGCCAGCAGCTTAACCGGCTCTCACTACGAGCAGTACTTC
d_call: NA
clone_size: few
v_call: TRBV5-4
j_call: TRBJ2-7

cdr3_aa: CASSYVATGANVLTF
cdr3_nt: TGTGCCAGCAGTTACGTAGCTACTGGGGCCAACGTCCTGACTTTC
d_call: NA
clone_size: NA
v_call: TRBV6-2/TRBV6-3
j_call: TRBJ2-6

cdr3_aa: CASSPRTGGAETQYF
cdr3_nt: TGTGCCAGCAGCCCCCGCACCGGGGGGGCGGAGACCCAGTACTTC
d_call: TRBD2
clone_size: NA
v_call: TRBV14
j_call: TRBJ2-5

cdr3_aa: CASSQDRRGAYEQYF
cdr3_nt: TGCGCCAGCAGCCAAGATCGTAGGGGGGCGTACGAGCAGTACTTC
d_call: NA
clone_size: few
v_call: TRBV4-3
j_call: TRBJ2-7

cdr3_aa: CASSLGEYSGSISYEQYF
cdr3_nt: TGTGCCAGCAGCTTAGGGGAGTATAGCGGCTCTATCTCCTACGAGCAGTACTTC
d_call: NA
clone_size: NA
v_call: TRBV7-9
j_call: TRBJ2-7

cdr3_aa: CASSNLNWGQTDTQYF
cdr3_nt: TGTGCCAGCAGCAATCTCAACTGGGGACAGACAGATACGCAGTATTTT
d_call: TRBD1
clone_size: NA
v_call: TRBV27
j_call: TRBJ2-3

cdr3_aa: CASSSSRDSGANVLTF
cdr3_nt: TGTGCCAGCAGCTCGTCCCGGGACTCTGGGGCCAACGTCCTGACTTTC
d_call: NA
clone_size: NA
v_call: TRBV7-9
j_call: TRBJ2-6

cdr3_aa: CASSETGGPGELFF
cdr3_nt: TGTGCCAGCAGTGAAACAGGGGGCCCCGGGGAGCTGTTTTTT
d_call: TRBD1
clone_size: NA
v_call: TRBV25-1
j_call: TRBJ2-2

cdr3_aa: CASSSTVGNQPQHF
cdr3_nt: TGCGCCAGCAGCTCGACGGTCGGCAATCAGCCCCAGCATTTT
d_call: NA
clone_size: NA
v_call: TRBV5-1
j_call: TRBJ1-5

cdr3_aa: CASSLAGPHEEGYTF
cdr3_nt: TGTGCCAGCAGCTTAGCCGGTCCCCATGAGGAGGGCTACACCTTC
d_call: NA
clone_size: NA
v_call: TRBV7-4
j_call: TRBJ1-2

cdr3_aa: CSASGSDPYEQYF
cdr3_nt: TGCAGTGCTAGCGGGAGCGACCCCTACGAGCAGTACTTC
d_call: NA
clone_size: NA
v_call: TRBV20-1
j_call: TRBJ2-7

cdr3_aa: CATSDLGLLNEQFF
cdr3_nt: TGTGCCACCAGTGACCTAGGACTACTCAATGAGCAGTTCTTC
d_call: NA
clone_size: NA
v_call: TRBV24-1
j_call: TRBJ2-1

cdr3_aa: CASSLWRENTGELFF
cdr3_nt: TGTGCCAGCAGCTTGTGGAGGGAAAACACCGGGGAGCTGTTTTTT
d_call: NA
clone_size: NA
v_call: TRBV5-6
j_call: TRBJ2-2

cdr3_aa: CSARYLEETQYF
cdr3_nt: TGCAGTGCTAGATATCTGGAGGAGACCCAGTACTTC
d_call: NA
clone_size: NA
v_call: TRBV20-1
j_call: TRBJ2-5

cdr3_aa: CSVEIPRGLQETQYF
cdr3_nt: TGCAGCGTTGAAATCCCCAGGGGGCTACAAGAGACCCAGTACTTC
d_call: TRBD1
clone_size: NA
v_call: TRBV29-1
j_call: TRBJ2-5

cdr3_aa: CSASEGLTYNEQFF
cdr3_nt: TGCAGTGCTAGTGAGGGACTGACCTACAATGAGCAGTTCTTC
d_call: NA
clone_size: NA
v_call: TRBV20-1
j_call: TRBJ2-1

cdr3_aa: CASRDRGRGSNLDTQYF
cdr3_nt: TGCGCCAGCAGGGACCGGGGCAGGGGGTCGAATCTGGATACGCAGTATTTT
d_call: TRBD1
clone_size: NA
v_call: TRBV5-1
j_call: TRBJ2-3

cdr3_aa: CSALGGTAETQYF
cdr3_nt: TGCAGCGCATTAGGCGGGACTGCGGAGACCCAGTACTTC
d_call: NA
clone_size: NA
v_call: TRBV29-1
j_call: TRBJ2-5

cdr3_aa: CASSSQLAGRYNEQCF
cdr3_nt: TGTGCCAGCAGTTCCCAACTAGCGGGGAGATACAATGAGCAGTGCTTC
d_call: TRBD2
clone_size: NA
v_call: TRBV27
j_call: TRBJ2-1

cdr3_aa: CASVQGAEQFF
cdr3_nt: TGTGCCAGCGTACAGGGGGCTGAGCAGTTCTTC
d_call: TRBD1
clone_size: NA
v_call: TRBV6-2/TRBV6-3
j_call: TRBJ2-1

cdr3_aa: CASSSGLAGLGKNIQYF
cdr3_nt: TGCGCCAGCAGCTCGGGACTAGCGGGGTTGGGCAAAAACATTCAGTACTTC
d_call: TRBD2
clone_size: NA
v_call: TRBV5-1
j_call: TRBJ2-4

cdr3_aa: CASSVGVVGSGNTIYF
cdr3_nt: TGTGCCAGCAGCGTAGGGGTGGTGGGATCTGGAAACACCATATATTTT
d_call: NA
clone_size: NA
v_call: TRBV9
j_call: TRBJ1-3

cdr3_aa: CASSEGSMRTTFTYGYTF
cdr3_nt: TGTGCCAGCAGTGAAGGGTCTATGCGGACCACATTTACCTATGGCTACACCTTC
d_call: NA
clone_size: once
v_call: TRBV2
j_call: TRBJ1-2

cdr3_aa: CASSLVTAGEQFF
cdr3_nt: TGTGCCAGCAGCTTAGTGACAGCGGGTGAGCAGTTCTTC
d_call: NA
clone_size: NA
v_call: TRBV7-8
j_call: TRBJ2-1

cdr3_aa: CASTPGTGFSYEQYF
cdr3_nt: TGTGCCAGCACCCCCGGGACAGGGTTTTCCTACGAGCAGTACTTC
d_call: TRBD1
clone_size: once
v_call: TRBV6-2/TRBV6-3
j_call: TRBJ2-7

cdr3_aa: CASWTGGGYGYTF
cdr3_nt: TGTGCCAGCTGGACAGGGGGCGGCTATGGCTACACCTTC
d_call: TRBD1
clone_size: NA
v_call: TRBV6-6
j_call: TRBJ1-2

cdr3_aa: CATSDLSTDTQYF
cdr3_nt: TGTGCCACCAGTGATTTGAGCACAGATACGCAGTATTTT
d_call: NA
clone_size: once
v_call: TRBV24-1
j_call: TRBJ2-3

cdr3_aa: CASPSPNEQFF
cdr3_nt: TGTGCCAGTCCAAGCCCCAATGAGCAGTTCTTC
d_call: NA
clone_size: NA
v_call: TRBV28
j_call: TRBJ2-1

cdr3_aa: CASSIGLVSNEQFF
cdr3_nt: TGTGCCAGTAGTATAGGGCTAGTTTCCAATGAGCAGTTCTTC
d_call: NA
clone_size: NA
v_call: TRBV19
j_call: TRBJ2-1

cdr3_aa: CASSSTGHEQYF
cdr3_nt: TGTGCCAGCAGCTCGACAGGGCACGAGCAGTACTTC
d_call: TRBD1
clone_size: NA
v_call: TRBV9
j_call: TRBJ2-7

cdr3_aa: CATSRTGNEQYF
cdr3_nt: TGTGCCACCAGCAGGACAGGGAACGAGCAGTACTTC
d_call: TRBD1
clone_size: NA
v_call: TRBV15
j_call: TRBJ2-7

cdr3_aa: CSWRWDRLQETQYF
cdr3_nt: TGCAGTTGGCGATGGGACAGACTTCAAGAGACCCAGTACTTC
d_call: TRBD1
clone_size: NA
v_call: TRBV20-1
j_call: TRBJ2-5

cdr3_aa: CASSRGDRRKETQYF
cdr3_nt: TGTGCCAGCAGTAGGGGGGACAGGCGGAAAGAGACCCAGTACTTC
d_call: TRBD1
clone_size: NA
v_call: TRBV28
j_call: TRBJ2-5